What follows are 9 T cell receptor beta chains derived from one specimen sequenced in a study of shared clonotypes between healthy human individuals. Repertoires were generated with immunoSEQ multiplex PCR, while TCRdb's copy carries only in-frame clones and drops some. The sample has millions of clones, around 96% seen once. It was CD45RO-negative cells, positively selected for CCR7, that made up naive CD8 cells, with terminally differentiated effector memory CD45RA+ cells excluded. Sequencing was performed on naive CD8+ T cells sorted from blood. The receptors here all came from a man between 18 and 29 years old in good health.

The chain has TRBV5-6 and TRBJ2-3, with D possibly TRBD2 on 6 matching bases. The V end lost 4 bases, the J end lost 0 bases, and 9 bases lay between the germline ends. CDR1 and CDR2 from the germline V gene are SGHDT and YYEEEE. CDR3 size: 14 residues. This CDR3 reads CASSRGASTDTQYF. Here the CDR3 DNA reads TGTGCCAGCAGCCGCGGGGCTAGCACAGATACGCAGTATTTT.

The chain couples TRBV5-4 to TRBJ2-1; 11 bases align to TRBD2. This CDR3 comprises 17 residues. The ends lost 0 bases at V and 4 bases at J; junction bases unmatched: 6. Germline V gives CDR1 SGHNT, CDR2 YYREEE (reference sequence). CDR3 in DNA: TGTGCCAGCAGCTTGGTTGGGGGACTAGCGGCTTACAATGAGCAGTTCTTC. Its protein is CASSLVGGLAAYNEQFF.

V is TRBV29-1 and J is TRBJ1-2; D possibly corresponds to TRBD1 (5 bases). The CDR3 has 12 residues. V was trimmed by 0 bases and J by 7 bases, leaving 9 bases between them. Looked up from germline, CDR1 is SQVTM and CDR2 is ANQGSEA. The CDR3 loop reads CSVEEQGPGYTF. CDR3 bases: TGCAGCGTTGAAGAGCAGGGACCTGGCTACACCTTC.

This chain links TRBV5-1 with TRBJ2-1; TRBD2 might be the D (5 bases). Per germline, CDR1 SGHRS and CDR2 YFSETQ. This CDR3 spans 14 amino acids. V was trimmed by 6 bases and J by 4 bases, leaving 14 bases between them. CDR3: CASKFRDIYNEQFF. The CDR3 DNA reads TGCGCCAGCAAATTCCGGGATATTTACAATGAGCAGTTCTTC. The full variable domain, in which reference TRBV5-1 and TRBJ2-1 provide the parts outside the CDR3, is KAGVTQTPRYLIKTRGQQVTLSCSPISGHRSVSWYQQTPGQGLQFLFEYFSETQRNKGNFPGRFSGRQFSNSRSEMNVSTLELGDSALYLCASKFRDIYNEQFFGPGTRLTVL.

This chain links TRBV19 with TRBJ1-1, with D possibly TRBD1 on 6 matching bases. Germline CDR1 reads LNHDA; CDR2 reads SQIVND (reference sequence). The CDR3 runs 14 residues. Trimming removed 5 bases at V and 3 bases at J, with 13 bases between. Here the CDR3 reads CASSPGTLYTEAFF. The DNA of the CDR3 is TGTGCCAGTAGTCCCGGGACACTTTACACTGAAGCTTTCTTT.

This chain connects TRBV6-1 to TRBJ1-1; the D gene is possibly TRBD1 (5 bases). Per the germline V gene, CDR1 is MNHNS and CDR2 is SASEGT. With 4 bases removed from V and 1 base from J, the gap between germline ends came to 19 bases. The CDR3 totals 17 residues. This CDR3 reads CASSALGTDLGNTEAFF. CDR3 nucleotides: TGTGCCAGCAGTGCGCTCGGGACCGATCTGGGGAACACTGAAGCTTTCTTT.

This clone was found once. CDR3 residues: CASFLAGGPVGELFF. Here the CDR3 DNA reads TGTGCCAGCTTTTTAGCGGGAGGGCCGGTCGGGGAGCTGTTTTTT. The chain combines TRBV18 with TRBJ2-2; the match to TRBD2 covers 11 bases. Germline V gene sequence: CDR1 KGHSH, CDR2 LQKENI. Germline trimming cut 7 bases from V and 7 bases from J; bases unmatched to any gene: 8. CDR3 length: 15 residues.

This clone was counted a single time. The J gene is TRBJ2-6, the V gene TRBV6-1; the D is unclear. This CDR3 is 18 amino acids long. V dropped 1 base and J dropped 0 bases, with 13 bases sitting between them. Germline CDR1 and CDR2: MNHNS and SASEGT. CDR3 residues: CASSEEQVFSSGANVLTF. The CDR3 DNA is TGTGCCAGCAGTGAAGAGCAGGTCTTCAGCTCTGGGGCCAACGTCCTGACTTTC.

This sequence joins TRBV9 and TRBJ2-1; D may be TRBD1 or TRBD2 (5 bases each). V was pared by 6 bases and J by 2 bases, with 12 bases between. The CDR3 runs to 14 residues. In germline, CDR1 is SGDLS, CDR2 YYNGEE. CDR3 nucleotides: TGTGCCAGCACTCCGGGACCCCCCTACAATGAGCAGTTCTTC. It yields the protein CASTPGPPYNEQFF.